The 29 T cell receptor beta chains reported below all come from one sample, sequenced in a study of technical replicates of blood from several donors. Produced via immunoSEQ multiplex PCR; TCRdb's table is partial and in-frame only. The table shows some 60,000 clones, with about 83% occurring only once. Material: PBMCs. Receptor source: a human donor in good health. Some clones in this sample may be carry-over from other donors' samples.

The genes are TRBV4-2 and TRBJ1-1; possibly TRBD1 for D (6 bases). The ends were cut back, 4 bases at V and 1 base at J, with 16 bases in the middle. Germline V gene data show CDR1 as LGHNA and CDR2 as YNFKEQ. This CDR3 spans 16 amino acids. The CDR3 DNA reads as TGTGCCAGCAGCCCGAGGGACACCACAAGGAACACTGAAGCTTTCTTT. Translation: CASSPRDTTRNTEAFF.

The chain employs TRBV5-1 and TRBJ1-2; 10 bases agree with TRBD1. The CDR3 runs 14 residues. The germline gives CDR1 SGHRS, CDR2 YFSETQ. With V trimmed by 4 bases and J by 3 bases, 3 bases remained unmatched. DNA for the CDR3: TGCGCCAGCAGCCTCGGACAGGGGGACTATGGCTACACCTTC. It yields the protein CASSLGQGDYGYTF.

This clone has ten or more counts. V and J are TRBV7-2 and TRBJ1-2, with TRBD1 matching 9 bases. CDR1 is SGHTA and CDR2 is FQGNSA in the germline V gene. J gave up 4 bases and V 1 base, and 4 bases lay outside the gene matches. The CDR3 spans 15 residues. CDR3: CASSLGQGVFYGYTF. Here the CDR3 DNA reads TGTGCCAGCAGCTTAGGACAGGGGGTATTCTATGGCTACACCTTC.

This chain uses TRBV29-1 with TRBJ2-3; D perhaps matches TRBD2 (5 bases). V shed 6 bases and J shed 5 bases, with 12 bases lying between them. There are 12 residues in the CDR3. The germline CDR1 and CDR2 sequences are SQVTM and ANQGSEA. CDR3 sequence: CSVPGFIDTQYF. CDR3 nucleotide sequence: TGCAGCGTCCCGGGATTTATAGATACGCAGTATTTT.

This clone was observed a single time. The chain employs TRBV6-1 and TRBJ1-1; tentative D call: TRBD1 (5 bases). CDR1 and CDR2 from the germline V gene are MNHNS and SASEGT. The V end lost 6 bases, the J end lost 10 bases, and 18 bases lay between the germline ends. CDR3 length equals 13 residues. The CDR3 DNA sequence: TGTGCCAGCAGGCCCCAGGGTACGGGTACAGCTTTCTTT. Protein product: CASRPQGTGTAFF.

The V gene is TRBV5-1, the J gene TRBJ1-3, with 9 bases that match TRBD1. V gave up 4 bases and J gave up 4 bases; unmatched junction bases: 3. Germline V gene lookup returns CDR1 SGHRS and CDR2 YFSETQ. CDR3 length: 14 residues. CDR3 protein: CASSLGTGGNTIYF. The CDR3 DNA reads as TGCGCCAGCAGCCTAGGGACAGGGGGAAACACCATATATTTT.

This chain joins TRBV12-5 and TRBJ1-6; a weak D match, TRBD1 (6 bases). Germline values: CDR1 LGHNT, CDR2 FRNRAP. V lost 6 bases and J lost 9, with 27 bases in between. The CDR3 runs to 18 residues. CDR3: CASGDRRPGGQGRSPLHF. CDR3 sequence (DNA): TGTGCTAGTGGAGATAGGCGTCCCGGGGGGCAGGGTCGTTCACCCCTCCACTTT.

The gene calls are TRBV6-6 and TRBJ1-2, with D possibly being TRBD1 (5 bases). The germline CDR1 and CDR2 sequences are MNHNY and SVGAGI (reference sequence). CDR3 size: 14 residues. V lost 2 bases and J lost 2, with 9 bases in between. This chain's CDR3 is CASSYGGRNYGYTF. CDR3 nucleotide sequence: TGTGCCAGCAGTTACGGGGGGAGGAACTATGGCTACACCTTC.

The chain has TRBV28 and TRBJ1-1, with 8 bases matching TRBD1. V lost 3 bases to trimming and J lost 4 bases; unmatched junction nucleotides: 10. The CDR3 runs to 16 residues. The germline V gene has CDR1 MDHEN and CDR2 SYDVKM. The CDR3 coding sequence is TGTGCCAGCAGTTTCCCCACAGGGGGAGAGATCACTGAAGCTTTCTTT. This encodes CASSFPTGGEITEAFF.

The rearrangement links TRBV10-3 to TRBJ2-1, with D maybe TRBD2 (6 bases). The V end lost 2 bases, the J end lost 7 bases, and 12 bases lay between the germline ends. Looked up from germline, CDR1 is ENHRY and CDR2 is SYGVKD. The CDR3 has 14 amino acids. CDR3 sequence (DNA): TGTGCCATCAGTGAGAGAACGGGAGAAAATGAGCAGTTCTTC. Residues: CAISERTGENEQFF.

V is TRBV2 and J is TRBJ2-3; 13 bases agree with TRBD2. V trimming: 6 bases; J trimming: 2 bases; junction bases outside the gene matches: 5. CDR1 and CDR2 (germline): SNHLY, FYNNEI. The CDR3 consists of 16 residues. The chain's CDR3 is CASRDGTSGVTDTQYF. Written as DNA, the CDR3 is TGTGCCAGCAGAGACGGGACTAGCGGGGTCACAGATACGCAGTATTTT. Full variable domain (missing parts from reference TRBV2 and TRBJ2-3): EPEVTQTPSHQVTQMGQEVILRCVPISNHLYFYWYRQILGQKVEFLVSFYNNEISEKSEIFDDQFSVERPDGSNFTLKIRSTKLEDSAMYFCASRDGTSGVTDTQYFGPGTRLTVL.

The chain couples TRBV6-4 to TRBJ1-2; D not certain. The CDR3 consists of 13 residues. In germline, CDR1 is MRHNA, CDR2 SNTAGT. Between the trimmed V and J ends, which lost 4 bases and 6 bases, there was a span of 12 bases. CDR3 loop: CASSAAEGNGYTF. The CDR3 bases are TGTGCCAGCAGTGCCGCCGAGGGCAATGGCTACACCTTC.

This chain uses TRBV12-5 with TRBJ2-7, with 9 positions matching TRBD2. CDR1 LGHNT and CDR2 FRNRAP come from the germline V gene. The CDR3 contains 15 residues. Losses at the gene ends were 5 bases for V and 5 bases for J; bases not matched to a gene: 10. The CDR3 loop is CASGTYLAGKDEQYF. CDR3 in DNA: TGTGCTAGTGGTACATATCTAGCGGGAAAAGACGAGCAGTACTTC. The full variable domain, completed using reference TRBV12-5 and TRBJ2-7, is DARVTQTPRHKVTEMGQEVTMRCQPILGHNTVFWYRQTMMQGLELLAYFRNRAPLDDSGMPKDRFSAEMPDATLATLKIQPSEPRDSAVYFCASGTYLAGKDEQYFGPGTRLTVT.

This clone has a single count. The CDR3 reads CASSDSGSLDEQFF. CDR3 DNA: TGTGCCAGCAGCGATAGCGGGAGTTTAGATGAGCAGTTCTTC. The chain has TRBV7-2 and TRBJ2-1; TRBD2 matches at 9 bases. Unmatched junction bases numbered 7, after V lost 5 bases and J lost 8 bases. Germline-derived CDR1 and CDR2 are SGHTA and FQGNSA. CDR3 length equals 14 residues.

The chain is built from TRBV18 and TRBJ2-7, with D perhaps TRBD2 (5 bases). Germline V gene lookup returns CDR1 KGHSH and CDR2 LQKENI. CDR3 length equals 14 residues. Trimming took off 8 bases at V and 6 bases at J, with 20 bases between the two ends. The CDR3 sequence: CASTNTGMYSEQYF. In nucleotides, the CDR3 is TGTGCCAGCACGAACACCGGGATGTACAGCGAGCAGTACTTC. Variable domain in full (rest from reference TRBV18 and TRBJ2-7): NAGVMQNPRHLVRRRGQEARLRCSPMKGHSHVYWYRQLPEEGLKFMVYLQKENIIDESGMPKERFSAEFPKEGPSILRIQQVVRGDSAAYFCASTNTGMYSEQYFGPGTRLTVT.

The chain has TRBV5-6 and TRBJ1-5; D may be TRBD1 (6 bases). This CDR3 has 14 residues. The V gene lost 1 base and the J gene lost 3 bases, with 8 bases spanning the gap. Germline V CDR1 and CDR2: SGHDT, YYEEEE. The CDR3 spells CASSLTGNNQPQHF. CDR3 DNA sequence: TGTGCCAGCAGCTTGACAGGGAACAATCAGCCCCAGCATTTT.

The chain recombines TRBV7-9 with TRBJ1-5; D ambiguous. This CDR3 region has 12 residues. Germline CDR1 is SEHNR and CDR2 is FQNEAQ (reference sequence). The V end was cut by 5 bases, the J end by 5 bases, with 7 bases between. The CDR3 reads CASSRIDQPQHF. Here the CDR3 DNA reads TGTGCCAGCAGCCGTATCGATCAGCCCCAGCATTTT.

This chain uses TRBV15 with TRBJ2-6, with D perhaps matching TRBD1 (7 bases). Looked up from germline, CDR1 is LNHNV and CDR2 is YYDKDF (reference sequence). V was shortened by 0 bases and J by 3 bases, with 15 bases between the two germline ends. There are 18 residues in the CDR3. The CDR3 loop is CATSRDPDRDFGANVLTF. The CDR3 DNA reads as TGTGCCACCAGCAGAGATCCCGACAGGGACTTTGGGGCCAACGTCCTGACTTTC.

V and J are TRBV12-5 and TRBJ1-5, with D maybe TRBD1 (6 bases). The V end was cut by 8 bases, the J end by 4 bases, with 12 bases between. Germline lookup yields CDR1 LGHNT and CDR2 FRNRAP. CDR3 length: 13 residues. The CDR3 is CASNGQSNQPQHF. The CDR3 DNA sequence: TGTGCTAGTAACGGACAGTCTAATCAGCCCCAGCATTTT. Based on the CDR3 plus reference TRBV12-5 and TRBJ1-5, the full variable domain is DARVTQTPRHKVTEMGQEVTMRCQPILGHNTVFWYRQTMMQGLELLAYFRNRAPLDDSGMPKDRFSAEMPDATLATLKIQPSEPRDSAVYFCASNGQSNQPQHFGDGTRLSIL.

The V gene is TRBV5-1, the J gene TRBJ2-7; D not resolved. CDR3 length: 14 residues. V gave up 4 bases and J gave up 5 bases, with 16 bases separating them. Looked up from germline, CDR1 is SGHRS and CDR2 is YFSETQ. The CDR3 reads CASSRLRGQDEQYF. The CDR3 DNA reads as TGCGCCAGCAGCCGATTGCGTGGGCAGGACGAGCAGTACTTC.

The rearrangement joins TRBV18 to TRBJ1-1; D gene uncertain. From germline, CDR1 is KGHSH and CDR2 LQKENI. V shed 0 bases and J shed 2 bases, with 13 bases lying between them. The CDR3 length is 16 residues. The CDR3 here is CASSPPSPRINTEAFF. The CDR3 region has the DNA TGTGCCAGCTCACCACCTAGCCCCAGAATTAACACTGAAGCTTTCTTT.

This CDR3 reads CASSPPTNEQFF. CDR3 DNA sequence: TGTGCCAGCTCACCACCGACAAATGAGCAGTTCTTC. J is TRBJ2-1 and V is TRBV18; no firm D call. The CDR3 is 12 residues long. CDR1 and CDR2 from the germline V gene are KGHSH and LQKENI. Between the trimmed V and J ends, which lost 0 bases and 7 bases, there was a span of 4 bases.

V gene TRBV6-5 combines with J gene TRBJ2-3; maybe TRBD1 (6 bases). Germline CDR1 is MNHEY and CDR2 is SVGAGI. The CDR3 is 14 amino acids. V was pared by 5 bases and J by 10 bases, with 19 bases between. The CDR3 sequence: CASSRDLQGAAQYF. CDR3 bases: TGTGCCAGCAGTCGCGACCTACAGGGTGCTGCGCAGTATTTT.

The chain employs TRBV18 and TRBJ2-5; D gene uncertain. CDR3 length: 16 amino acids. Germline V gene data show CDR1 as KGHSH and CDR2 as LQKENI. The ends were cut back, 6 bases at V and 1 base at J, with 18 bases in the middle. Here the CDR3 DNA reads TGTGCCAGCTCCCAAATGATGGGCCGCTCCCAAGAGACCCAGTACTTC. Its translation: CASSQMMGRSQETQYF.

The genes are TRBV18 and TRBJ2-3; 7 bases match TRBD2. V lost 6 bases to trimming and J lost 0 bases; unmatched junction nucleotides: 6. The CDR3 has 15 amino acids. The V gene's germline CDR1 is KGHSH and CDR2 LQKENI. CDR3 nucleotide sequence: TGTGCCAGCTCGGATAGCGGGTATAGCACAGATACGCAGTATTTT. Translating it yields CASSDSGYSTDTQYF. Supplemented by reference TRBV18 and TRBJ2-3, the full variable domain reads NAGVMQNPRHLVRRRGQEARLRCSPMKGHSHVYWYRQLPEEGLKFMVYLQKENIIDESGMPKERFSAEFPKEGPSILRIQQVVRGDSAAYFCASSDSGYSTDTQYFGPGTRLTVL.

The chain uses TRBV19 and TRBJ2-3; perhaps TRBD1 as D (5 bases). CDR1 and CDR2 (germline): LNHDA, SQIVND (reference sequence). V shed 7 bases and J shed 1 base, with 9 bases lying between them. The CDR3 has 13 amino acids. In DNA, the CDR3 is TGTGCCAGTACCATAGGGGGCACAGATACGCAGTATTTT. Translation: CASTIGGTDTQYF.

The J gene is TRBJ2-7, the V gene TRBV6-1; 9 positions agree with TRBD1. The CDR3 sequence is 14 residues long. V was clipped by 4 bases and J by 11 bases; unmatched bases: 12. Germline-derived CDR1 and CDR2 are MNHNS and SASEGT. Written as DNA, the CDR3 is TGTGCCAGCAGTGTGGACAGGGGAGGGTATGAGAAGTACTTC. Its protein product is CASSVDRGGYEKYF.

CDR3 protein: CAWNPEGTGELFF. The CDR3 DNA reads TGTGCCTGGAACCCCGAGGGAACCGGGGAGCTGTTTTTT. This rearrangement joins TRBV30 to TRBJ2-2; D is possibly TRBD2 (5 bases). This CDR3 comprises 13 residues. Germline CDR1 reads GTSNPN; CDR2 reads SVGIG (reference sequence). V gave up 4 bases and J gave up 5 bases, with 11 bases separating them.

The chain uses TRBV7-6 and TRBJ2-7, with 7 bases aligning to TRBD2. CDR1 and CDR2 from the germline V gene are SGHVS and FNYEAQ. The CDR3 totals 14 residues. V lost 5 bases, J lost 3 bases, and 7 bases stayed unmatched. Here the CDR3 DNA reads TGTGCCAGCAGCCCCGGGACTAAAATCTACGAGCAGTACTTC. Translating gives CASSPGTKIYEQYF.